A selection of T cell receptor beta chains follows, all from one sample in a study of blood T cell repertoires in COVID-19. Profiling relied on immunoSEQ multiplex PCR, and the TCRdb table lists in-frame clones only, not all of them. The sample has around 100,000 clones, more than 80% seen once. Source material: peripheral blood. The receptors originated from a woman aged 60-75 years with acute or convalescent COVID-19. Each CDR3 is given with its conserved first and last residue. The order of the fields is CDR3 DNA, CDR3 protein, J gene, D gene, V gene, clone size. The D gene is left open where the match is weak. Part of the rows lack a size; the others show once, few, many or a class for expanded clones.

CDR3 DNA: TGTGCCAGCAGCATATCGAGAACCGGGGAGCTGTTTTTT; CDR3 protein: CASSISRTGELFF; J gene: TRBJ2-2; D gene: -; V gene: TRBV7-3; clone size: -
CDR3 DNA: TGTGCCAGTAGTTTCTCGACAGGTCTTGGCTCTGGGGCCAACGTCCTGACTTTC; CDR3 protein: CASSFSTGLGSGANVLTF; J gene: TRBJ2-6; D gene: -; V gene: TRBV19; clone size: -
CDR3 DNA: TGTGCCAGCAGCTTCAACTCCGACAGGAGTGGCACCATATATTTT; CDR3 protein: CASSFNSDRSGTIYF; J gene: TRBJ1-3; D gene: -; V gene: TRBV11-2; clone size: -
CDR3 DNA: TGTGCCAGCCACAGGGGAAACTCTGAAGCTTTCTTT; CDR3 protein: CASHRGNSEAFF; J gene: TRBJ1-1; D gene: TRBD1; V gene: TRBV2; clone size: few
CDR3 DNA: TGCAGCGTTGTAGCCCACACTGAGGCTTTCTTT; CDR3 protein: CSVVAHTEAFF; J gene: TRBJ1-1; D gene: -; V gene: TRBV29-1; clone size: once
CDR3 DNA: TGTGCCAGCAGTTTGGGGACTAGCGGGAGACTGGCCGGGGAGCTGTTTTTT; CDR3 protein: CASSLGTSGRLAGELFF; J gene: TRBJ2-2; D gene: TRBD2; V gene: TRBV27; clone size: -
CDR3 DNA: TGCAGCACTATAGCGGGGGGCACAGATACGCAGTATTTT; CDR3 protein: CSTIAGGTDTQYF; J gene: TRBJ2-3; D gene: TRBD2; V gene: TRBV29-1; clone size: -
CDR3 DNA: TGTGCCAGCAGCGTGGGGGGATCCACTGAAGCTTTCTTT; CDR3 protein: CASSVGGSTEAFF; J gene: TRBJ1-1; D gene: -; V gene: TRBV9; clone size: -
CDR3 DNA: TGTGCCAGCAGCCCGATAGCGGGAACAGAGACCCAGTACTTC; CDR3 protein: CASSPIAGTETQYF; J gene: TRBJ2-5; D gene: TRBD2; V gene: TRBV9; clone size: -
CDR3 DNA: TGTGCCAGCAGCTCGGGACAGGTACCTAACTATGGCTACACCTTC; CDR3 protein: CASSSGQVPNYGYTF; J gene: TRBJ1-2; D gene: TRBD1; V gene: TRBV5-5; clone size: -
CDR3 DNA: TGTGCCAGCAGTGAACGACTACGAGGGACTGAAGCTTTCTTT; CDR3 protein: CASSERLRGTEAFF; J gene: TRBJ1-1; D gene: -; V gene: TRBV6-1; clone size: -
CDR3 DNA: TGTGCCAGCAGCTTCACAATAGCGGGAGGGGGCTCCTACGAGCAGTACTTC; CDR3 protein: CASSFTIAGGGSYEQYF; J gene: TRBJ2-7; D gene: TRBD2; V gene: TRBV7-8; clone size: -
CDR3 DNA: TGTGCCAGTAGTATCAACACGAACACTGAAGCTTTCTTT; CDR3 protein: CASSINTNTEAFF; J gene: TRBJ1-1; D gene: -; V gene: TRBV19; clone size: -
CDR3 DNA: TGTGCCAGCTCACCTCAAGCGGGGGGACTGGGAAATGAGCAGTTCTTC; CDR3 protein: CASSPQAGGLGNEQFF; J gene: TRBJ2-1; D gene: TRBD2; V gene: TRBV18; clone size: -
CDR3 DNA: TGTGCCAGCAGTTCGGGACTAGCGGGAACCTCTAGCCTCTCCTACAATGAGCAGTTCTTC; CDR3 protein: CASSSGLAGTSSLSYNEQFF; J gene: TRBJ2-1; D gene: TRBD2; V gene: TRBV28; clone size: -
CDR3 DNA: TGTGCCAGCAGCAGTCGCGGGACAGGCGGTGGAAACACCATATATTTT; CDR3 protein: CASSSRGTGGGNTIYF; J gene: TRBJ1-3; D gene: TRBD1; V gene: TRBV5-4; clone size: -